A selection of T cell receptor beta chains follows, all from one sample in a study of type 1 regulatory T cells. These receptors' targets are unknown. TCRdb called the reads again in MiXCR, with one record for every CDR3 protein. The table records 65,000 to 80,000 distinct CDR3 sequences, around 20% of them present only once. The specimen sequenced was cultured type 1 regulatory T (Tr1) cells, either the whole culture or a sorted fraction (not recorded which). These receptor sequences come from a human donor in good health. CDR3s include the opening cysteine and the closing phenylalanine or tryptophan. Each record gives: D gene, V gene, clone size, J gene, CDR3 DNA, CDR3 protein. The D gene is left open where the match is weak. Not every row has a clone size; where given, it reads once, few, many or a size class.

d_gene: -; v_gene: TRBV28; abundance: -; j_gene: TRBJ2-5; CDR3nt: TGTGCCAGCAGGACGACGGAGAGGGAGACCCAGTACTTC; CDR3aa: CASRTTERETQYF
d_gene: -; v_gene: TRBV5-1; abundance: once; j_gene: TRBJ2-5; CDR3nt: TGCGCCAGCAGCCAGACTAGTAGGGGGGAGACCCAGTACTTC; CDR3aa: CASSQTSRGETQYF
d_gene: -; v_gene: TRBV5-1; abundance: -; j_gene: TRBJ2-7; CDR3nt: TGCGCCAGCAGCTTCGACAGTAGGGACGAGCAGTACTTC; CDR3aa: CASSFDSRDEQYF
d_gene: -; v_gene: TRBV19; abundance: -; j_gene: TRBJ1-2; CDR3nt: TGTGCCAGTAGTATACCCGGGAGCGGCTACACCTTC; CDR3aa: CASSIPGSGYTF
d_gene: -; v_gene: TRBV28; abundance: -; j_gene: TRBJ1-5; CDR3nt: TGTGCCAACAGTTTCGCAGGGAAGGGTCAGCCCCAGCATTTT; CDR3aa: CANSFAGKGQPQHF
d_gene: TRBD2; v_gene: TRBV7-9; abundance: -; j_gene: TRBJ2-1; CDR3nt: TGTGCCAGCAGCTCCTTCACGGGACTAGCGGGAGGGCGCAATGAGCAGTTCTTC; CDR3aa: CASSSFTGLAGGRNEQFF
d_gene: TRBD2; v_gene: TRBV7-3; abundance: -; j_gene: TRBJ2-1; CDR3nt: TGTGCCAGCAGCCCGACTAGCGGGAATAATGAGCAGTTCTTC; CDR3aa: CASSPTSGNNEQFF
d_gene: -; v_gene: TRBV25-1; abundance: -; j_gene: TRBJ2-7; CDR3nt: TGTGCCAGCAGTGAATTTATCCTCCCGCGAGGGGAGCAGTACTTC; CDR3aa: CASSEFILPRGEQYF
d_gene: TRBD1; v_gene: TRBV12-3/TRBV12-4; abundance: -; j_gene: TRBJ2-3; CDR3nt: TGTGCCAGCAGTGTCGGACAGGGGAGGTCGCATACGCAGTATTTT; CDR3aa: CASSVGQGRSHTQYF
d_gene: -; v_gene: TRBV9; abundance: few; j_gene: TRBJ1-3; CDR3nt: TGTGCCAGCAGCCCGAGAGGGGGGGAGAACAGCGGCTCTGGAAACACCATATATTTT; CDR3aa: CASSPRGGENSGSGNTIYF
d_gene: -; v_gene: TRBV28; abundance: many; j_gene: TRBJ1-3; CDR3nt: TGTGCCAGCAGTTTGACAAACTCTGGAAACACCATATATTTT; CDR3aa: CASSLTNSGNTIYF
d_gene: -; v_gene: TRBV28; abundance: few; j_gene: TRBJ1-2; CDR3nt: TGTGCCAGCAGTTTATCTCGCGGCTACACCTTC; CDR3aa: CASSLSRGYTF
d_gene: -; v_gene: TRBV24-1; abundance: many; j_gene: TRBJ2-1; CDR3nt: TGTGCCACCAGTGAAGCGGGCTCCTACAATGAGCAGTTCTTC; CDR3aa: CATSEAGSYNEQFF
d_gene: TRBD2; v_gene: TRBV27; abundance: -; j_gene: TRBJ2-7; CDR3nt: TGTGCCAGCAGTTTATTGACTAGCGGGAGGAAGTACGAGCAGTACTTC; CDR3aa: CASSLLTSGRKYEQYF
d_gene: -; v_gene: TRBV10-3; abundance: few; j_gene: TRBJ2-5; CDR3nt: TGTGCCATCAGCCCCGGGACCCGAACCCCCCAAGAGACCCAGTACTTC; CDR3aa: CAISPGTRTPQETQYF
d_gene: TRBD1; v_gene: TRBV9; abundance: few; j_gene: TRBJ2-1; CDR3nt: TGTGCCAGCAGCACCAGGGGGCAAATAAATGAGCAGTTCTTC; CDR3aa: CASSTRGQINEQFF
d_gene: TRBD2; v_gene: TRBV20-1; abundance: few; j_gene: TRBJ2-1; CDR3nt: TGCAGTGCTAGAGAGACTAGCGGGTTCAATGAGCAGTTCTTC; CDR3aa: CSARETSGFNEQFF
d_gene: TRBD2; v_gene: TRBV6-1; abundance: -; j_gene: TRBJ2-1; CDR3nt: TGTGCCAGCAGTCGAGGGAAGCGGGAGATCTACGAGCAGTTCTTC; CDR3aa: CASSRGKREIYEQFF
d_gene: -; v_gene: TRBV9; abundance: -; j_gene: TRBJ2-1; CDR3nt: TGTGCCAGCAGCGTCCGGAGTAATAGTGGTGAGCAGTTCTTC; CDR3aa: CASSVRSNSGEQFF
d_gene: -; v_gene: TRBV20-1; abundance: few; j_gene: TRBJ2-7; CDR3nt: TGCAGTGCTAGAGATCGAGGAAGGGATGTATCCTACGAGCAGTACTTC; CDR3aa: CSARDRGRDVSYEQYF
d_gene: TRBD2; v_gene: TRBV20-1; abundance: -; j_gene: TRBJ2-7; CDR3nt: TGCAGTGCTAGGGTAGCGGGAGGGCCGGGCGAGCAGTACTTC; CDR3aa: CSARVAGGPGEQYF
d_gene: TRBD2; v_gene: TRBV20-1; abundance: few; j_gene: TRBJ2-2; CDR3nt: TGCAGTGCTAGCCCCTACCGCGGGAGAAGACCCGGGGAGCTGTTTTTT; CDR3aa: CSASPYRGRRPGELFF
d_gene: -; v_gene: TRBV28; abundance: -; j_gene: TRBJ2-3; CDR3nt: TGTGCCAGCAGTTCACCACCGGGGCCCACAGATACGCAGTATTTT; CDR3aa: CASSSPPGPTDTQYF
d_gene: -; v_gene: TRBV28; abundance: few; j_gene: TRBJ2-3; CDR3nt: TGTGCCAGCGGGGCGCCTAGCACAGATACGCAGTATTTT; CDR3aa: CASGAPSTDTQYF
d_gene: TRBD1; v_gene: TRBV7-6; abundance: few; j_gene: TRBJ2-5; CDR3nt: TGTGCCAGCAGCTTGGACAGGTTGGCCCAGTACTTC; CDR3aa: CASSLDRLAQYF
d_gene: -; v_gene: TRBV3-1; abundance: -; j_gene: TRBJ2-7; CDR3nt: TGTGCCAGCAGCGGAGGGTCGTGGGAGCAGTACTTC; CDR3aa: CASSGGSWEQYF
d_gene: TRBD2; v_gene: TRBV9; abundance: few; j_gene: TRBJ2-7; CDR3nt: TGTGCCAGCAGCGTACGGGGGGAGCTAGGGTACGAGCAGTACTTC; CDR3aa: CASSVRGELGYEQYF
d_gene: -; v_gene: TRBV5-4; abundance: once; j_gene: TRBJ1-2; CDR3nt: TGTGCCAGCAGCTACCCAGGCCCTGGTCGCTACACCTTC; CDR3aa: CASSYPGPGRYTF
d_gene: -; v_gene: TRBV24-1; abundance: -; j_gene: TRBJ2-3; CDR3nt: TGTGCCACCAGTGATTTTTTTGGAAACACAGATACGCAGTATTTT; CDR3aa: CATSDFFGNTDTQYF
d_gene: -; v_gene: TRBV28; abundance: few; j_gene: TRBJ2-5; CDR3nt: TGTGCCAGCACGGGCTATGAACCCCAAGAGACCCAGTACTTC; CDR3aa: CASTGYEPQETQYF
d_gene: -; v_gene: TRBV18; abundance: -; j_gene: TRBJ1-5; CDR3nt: TGTGCCAGCTCACGGGGAAGGGACCAGCCCCAGCATTTT; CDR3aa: CASSRGRDQPQHF